These 4 T cell receptor beta chains came from one sample sequenced in a study of blood T cell repertoires in COVID-19. Produced via immunoSEQ multiplex PCR; TCRdb's table is partial and in-frame only. The data contain 70,000 to 80,000 clones, about four fifths of them singletons. The sequencing input was peripheral blood. The receptors originated from a human donor in a cohort sampled during active COVID-19.

The chain recombines TRBV24-1 with TRBJ2-1; 8 bases are a match to TRBD1. The CDR3 covers 13 residues. V lost 9 bases to trimming and J lost 8 bases; unmatched junction nucleotides: 8. The germline gives CDR1 KGHDR, CDR2 SFDVKD. DNA of the CDR3: TGTGCCACCGGAGTCCCAGGGGGCGATGAGCAGTTCTTC. It translates to CATGVPGGDEQFF.

The CDR3: CASRDTGGTNEKLFF. The CDR3 nucleotides are TGTGCCAGCAGAGACACAGGGGGTACTAATGAAAAACTGTTTTTT. The V and J genes are TRBV6-5 and TRBJ1-4, with 8 bases identical to TRBD1. This CDR3 is built from 15 residues. V gave up 6 bases and J gave up 2 bases; unmatched junction bases: 5. Germline CDR1 MNHEY, CDR2 SVGAGI.

The chain joins TRBV9 to TRBJ1-2; 9 nucleotides match TRBD1. The CDR3 extends over 14 amino acids. Germline V gene data show CDR1 as SGDLS and CDR2 as YYNGEE. The ends lost 3 bases at V and 5 bases at J; junction bases unmatched: 5. The CDR3 sequence is CASSDRGRRYGYTF. DNA of the CDR3: TGTGCCAGCAGCGACAGGGGGCGACGGTATGGCTACACCTTC.

The chain joins TRBV5-4 to TRBJ1-4; maybe TRBD1 (5 bases). This CDR3 has 15 residues. Germline CDR1 reads SGHNT; CDR2 reads YYREEE (reference sequence). Trimming removed 4 bases from V and 7 bases from J, with 17 bases in between. The CDR3 nucleotides read TGTGCCAGCAGCCCCTCTTTTGGGGGGAGTGAAAAACTGTTTTTT. This codes for CASSPSFGGSEKLFF.